The clone carrying this T cell receptor (beta chain) was observed a handful of times. The antigen is undetermined. This sample was included in a study of response to subunit inactivated influenza vaccine. Study findings and constraints: The authors suggested that every seasonal influenza vaccination recruits few new T cells.

After removal of 4 bases from V and 8 bases from J, the junction contained 23 bases not matched to a gene. This CDR3 has 18 amino acids. CDR1 is DFQATT, CDR2 SNEGSKA, per germline (reference sequence). Each CDR3 protein gets one entry after TCRdb re-called the RT-PCR reads with MiXCR. The sample lists over 800,000 distinct CDR3 sequences, around 20% occurring once. The chain recombines TRBV20-1 with TRBJ2-3, with 8 positions matching TRBD1. This receptor was identified in a man in his fifties or sixties who received an inactivated influenza vaccine. Sequenced here: PBMCs from blood, sampled about 5 days after vaccination. The CDR3 DNA is TGCAGTGCTATAGGACAGGGAGCGACAACCACTCCGGGCATTACGCAGTATTTT. This sequence encodes CSAIGQGATTTPGITQYF.